This T cell receptor (beta chain) stems from a study of OX40 agonist ivuxolimab in advanced cancers. Study in general: Patients treated during dose escalation were battling hepatocellular carcinoma, melanoma, renal cell or head and neck cancer. Eligibility admitted prior anti-PD-1, anti-PD-L1 or anti-CTLA-4 therapy; about 40% had some.

Using immunoSEQ multiplex PCR, the repertoire was profiled, and TCRdb retains in-frame clones only, with some absent. Seen here are about 62,000 clones, about four fifths observed once, and the top ten hold about a tenth. Germline CDR1 LGHNA, CDR2 YSLEER. This CDR3 region has 13 residues. V dropped 4 bases and J dropped 5 bases, with 11 bases sitting between them. Findings and caveats of the study: Average numbers of expanded clones were greater in CD8+ T cells than in CD4+. Normalized expansion of T-cell clones was also low for some nonresponders.

A note on this clone: No antigen is known for it.

This sequence was found in an adult with an advanced solid tumor such as melanoma, head and neck, liver or kidney cancer. Sequencing used CD4+ or CD8+ T cells sorted from blood, obtained in a trial of the OX40 agonist ivuxolimab. The genes are TRBV4-3 and TRBJ2-5; D ambiguous. CDR3 DNA: TGCGCCAGCAGCCGGTTGGTGGGGGAGACCCAGTACTTC. Amino acid sequence: CASSRLVGETQYF.